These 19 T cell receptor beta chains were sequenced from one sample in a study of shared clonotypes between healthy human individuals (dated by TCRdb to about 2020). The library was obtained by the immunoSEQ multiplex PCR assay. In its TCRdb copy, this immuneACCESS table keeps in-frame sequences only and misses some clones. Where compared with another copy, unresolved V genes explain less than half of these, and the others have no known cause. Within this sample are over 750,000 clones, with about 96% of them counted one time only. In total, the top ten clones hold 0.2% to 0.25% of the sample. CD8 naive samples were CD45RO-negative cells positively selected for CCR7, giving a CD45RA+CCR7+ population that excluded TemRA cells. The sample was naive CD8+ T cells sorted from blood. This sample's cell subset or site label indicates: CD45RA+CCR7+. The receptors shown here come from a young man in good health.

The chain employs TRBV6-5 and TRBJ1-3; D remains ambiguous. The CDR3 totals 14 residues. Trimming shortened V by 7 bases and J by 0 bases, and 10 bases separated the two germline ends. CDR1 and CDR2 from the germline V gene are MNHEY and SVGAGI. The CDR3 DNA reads TGTGCCAGCATGCCTTTTTTCTCTGGAAACACCATATATTTT. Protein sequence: CASMPFFSGNTIYF.

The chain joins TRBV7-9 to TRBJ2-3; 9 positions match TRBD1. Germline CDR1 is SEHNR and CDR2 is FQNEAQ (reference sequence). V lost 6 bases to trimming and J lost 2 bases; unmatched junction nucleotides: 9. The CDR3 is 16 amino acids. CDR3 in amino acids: CASRQNRGLPTDTQYF. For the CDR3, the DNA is TGTGCCAGCAGGCAAAACAGGGGGCTACCCACAGATACGCAGTATTTT.

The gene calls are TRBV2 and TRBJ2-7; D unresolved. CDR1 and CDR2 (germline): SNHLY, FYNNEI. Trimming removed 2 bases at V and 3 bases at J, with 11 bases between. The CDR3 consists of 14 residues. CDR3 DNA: TGTGCCAGCAGTGAATCCGGTGACCGCTACGAGCAGTACTTC. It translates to CASSESGDRYEQYF.

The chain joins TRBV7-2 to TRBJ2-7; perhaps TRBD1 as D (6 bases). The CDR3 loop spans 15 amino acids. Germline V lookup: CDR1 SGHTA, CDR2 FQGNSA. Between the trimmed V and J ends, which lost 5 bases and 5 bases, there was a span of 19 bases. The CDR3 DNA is TGTGCCAGCAGCCCACAGGGACGAACGAGCAACGAGCAGTACTTC. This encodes CASSPQGRTSNEQYF.

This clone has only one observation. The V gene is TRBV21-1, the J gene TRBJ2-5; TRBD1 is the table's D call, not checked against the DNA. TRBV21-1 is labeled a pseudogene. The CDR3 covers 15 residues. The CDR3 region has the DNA TGTGCCAGCAGCATCTTGGGACACAAGAAAGAGACCCAGTACTTC. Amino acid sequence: CASSILGHKKETQYF.

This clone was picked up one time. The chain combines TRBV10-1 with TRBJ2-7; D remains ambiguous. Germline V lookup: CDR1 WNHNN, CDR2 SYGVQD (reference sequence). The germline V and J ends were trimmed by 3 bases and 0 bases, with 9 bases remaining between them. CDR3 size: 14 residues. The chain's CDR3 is CASSDRRSSYEQYF. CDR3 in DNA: TGCGCCAGCAGTGACCGCAGGAGCTCCTACGAGCAGTACTTC.

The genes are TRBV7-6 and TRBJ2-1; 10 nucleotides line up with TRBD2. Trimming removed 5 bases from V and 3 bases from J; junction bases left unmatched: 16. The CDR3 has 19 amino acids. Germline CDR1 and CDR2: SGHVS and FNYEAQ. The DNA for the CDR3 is TGTGCCAGCAGCCCGCGCTGGTCTAGCGGGAGAGATAACTACAATGAGCAGTTCTTC. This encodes CASSPRWSSGRDNYNEQFF.

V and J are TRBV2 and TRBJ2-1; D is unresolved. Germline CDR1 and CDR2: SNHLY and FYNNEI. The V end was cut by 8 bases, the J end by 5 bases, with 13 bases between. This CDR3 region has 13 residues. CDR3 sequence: CASQTPLHNEQFF. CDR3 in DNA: TGTGCCAGCCAGACCCCCCTCCACAATGAGCAGTTCTTC.

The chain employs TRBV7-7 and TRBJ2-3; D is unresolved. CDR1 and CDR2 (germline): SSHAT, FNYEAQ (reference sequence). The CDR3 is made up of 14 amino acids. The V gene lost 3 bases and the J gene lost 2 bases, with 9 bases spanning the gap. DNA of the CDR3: TGTGCCAGCAGCTTGGACGGAATCACAGATACGCAGTATTTT. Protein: CASSLDGITDTQYF. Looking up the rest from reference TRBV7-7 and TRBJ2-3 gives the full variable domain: GAGVSQSPRYKVTKRGQDVTLRCDPISSHATLYWYQQALGQGPEFLTYFNYEAQPDKSGLPSDRFSAERPEGSISTLTIQRTEQRDSAMYRCASSLDGITDTQYFGPGTRLTVL.

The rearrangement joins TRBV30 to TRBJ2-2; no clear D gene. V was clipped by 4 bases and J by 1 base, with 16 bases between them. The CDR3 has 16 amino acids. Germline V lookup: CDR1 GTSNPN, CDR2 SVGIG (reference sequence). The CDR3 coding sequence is TGTGCCTGGAAAGAAGGCGTACGACGGAACACCGGGGAGCTGTTTTTT. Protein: CAWKEGVRRNTGELFF.

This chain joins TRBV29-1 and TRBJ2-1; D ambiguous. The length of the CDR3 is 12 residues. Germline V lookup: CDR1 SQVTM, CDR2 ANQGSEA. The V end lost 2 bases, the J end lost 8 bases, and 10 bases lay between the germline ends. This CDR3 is CSVESLTDEQFF. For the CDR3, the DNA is TGCAGCGTTGAAAGTTTAACGGATGAGCAGTTCTTC.

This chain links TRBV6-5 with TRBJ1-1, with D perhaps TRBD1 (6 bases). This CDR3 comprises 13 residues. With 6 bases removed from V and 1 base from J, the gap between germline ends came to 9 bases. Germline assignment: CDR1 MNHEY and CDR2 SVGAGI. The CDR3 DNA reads TGTGCCAGCAGCCAGGGACAGAACACTGAAGCTTTCTTT. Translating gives CASSQGQNTEAFF.

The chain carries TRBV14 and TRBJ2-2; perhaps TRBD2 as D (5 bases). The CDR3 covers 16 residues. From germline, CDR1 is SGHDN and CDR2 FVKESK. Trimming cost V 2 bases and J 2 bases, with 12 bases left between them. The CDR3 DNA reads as TGTGCCAGCAGCCAACGCCAGAGCGGTAACACCGGGGAGCTGTTTTTT. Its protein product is CASSQRQSGNTGELFF.

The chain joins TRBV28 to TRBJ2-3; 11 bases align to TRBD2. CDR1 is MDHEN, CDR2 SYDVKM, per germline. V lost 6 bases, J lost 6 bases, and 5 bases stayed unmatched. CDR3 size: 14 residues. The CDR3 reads CASRGLAELDTQYF. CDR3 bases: TGTGCCAGCAGGGGACTAGCGGAGCTTGATACGCAGTATTTT.

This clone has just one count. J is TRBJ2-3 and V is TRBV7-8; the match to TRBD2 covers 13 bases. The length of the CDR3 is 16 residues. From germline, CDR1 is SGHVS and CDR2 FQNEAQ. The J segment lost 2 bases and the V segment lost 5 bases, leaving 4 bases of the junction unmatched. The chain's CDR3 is CASSPGTSGITDTQYF. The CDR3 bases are TGTGCCAGCAGCCCCGGGACTAGCGGGATCACAGATACGCAGTATTTT.

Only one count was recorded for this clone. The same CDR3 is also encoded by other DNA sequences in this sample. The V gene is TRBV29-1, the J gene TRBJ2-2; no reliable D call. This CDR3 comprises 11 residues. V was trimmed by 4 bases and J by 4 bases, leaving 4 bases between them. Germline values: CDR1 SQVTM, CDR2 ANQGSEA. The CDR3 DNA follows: TGCAGCGTTGTAAGCACCGGGGAGCTGTTTTTT. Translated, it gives CSVVSTGELFF.

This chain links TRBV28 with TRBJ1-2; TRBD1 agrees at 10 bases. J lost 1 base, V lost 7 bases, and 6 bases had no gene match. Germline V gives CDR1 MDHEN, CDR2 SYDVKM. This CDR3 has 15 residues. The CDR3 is CASMDRGEINYGYTF. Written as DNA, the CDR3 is TGTGCCAGCATGGACAGGGGGGAGATTAACTATGGCTACACCTTC.

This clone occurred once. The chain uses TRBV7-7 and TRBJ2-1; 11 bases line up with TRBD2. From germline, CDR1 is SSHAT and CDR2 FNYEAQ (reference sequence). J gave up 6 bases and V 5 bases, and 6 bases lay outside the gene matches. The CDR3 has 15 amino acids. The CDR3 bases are TGTGCCAGCAGCAGAACTAGCGGGAGCATCAATGAGCAGTTCTTC. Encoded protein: CASSRTSGSINEQFF.

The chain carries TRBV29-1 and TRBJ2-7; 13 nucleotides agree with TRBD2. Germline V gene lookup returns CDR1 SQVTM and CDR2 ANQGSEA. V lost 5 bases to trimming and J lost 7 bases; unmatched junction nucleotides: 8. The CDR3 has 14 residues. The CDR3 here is CSVLLAGGPGEQYF. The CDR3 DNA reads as TGCAGCGTTTTACTAGCGGGAGGGCCGGGTGAGCAGTACTTC.